This is a list of T cell receptor beta chains from one sample in a study of shared clonotypes between healthy human individuals. Produced via immunoSEQ multiplex PCR; TCRdb's table is partial and in-frame only. This table has about 990,000 clones, about four fifths appearing once. Source material: memory CD4+ T cells from PBMCs. The source of these receptors is a man younger than 35 in good health. Some clones in this sample may be carry-over from other donors' samples. Each CDR3 is given with its conserved first and last residue. Fields, in order: D gene, V gene, J gene, clone size, CDR3 protein. A D gene is named only where the DNA matches it firmly. Only some rows state a clone size, as once, few, many or a class for expanded clones.

.	TRBV29-1	TRBJ1-1	.	CSVGGPGRVNTEAFF
TRBD1	TRBV5-4	TRBJ1-4	once	CASSLAPGQGSGKLFF
.	TRBV30	TRBJ1-1	few	CAWINSYYTEAFF
TRBD2	TRBV28	TRBJ2-7	.	CASSSWAGGVYEQYF
.	TRBV6-1	TRBJ1-1	once	CASSEIRGTEAFF
TRBD2	TRBV4-1	TRBJ2-3	few	CASSPPSGRTDTQYF
TRBD1	TRBV6-4	TRBJ1-5	.	CASSERDGQGNQPQHF
.	TRBV6-5	TRBJ1-2	few	CASRQRGGARGGYTF
.	TRBV6-6	TRBJ1-2	few	CASRRIGTSANYGYTF
TRBD1	TRBV28	TRBJ1-5	.	CASSEEDRGGQPQHF
.	TRBV28	TRBJ1-2	.	CASSPSGAPGYTF
.	TRBV5-1	TRBJ2-5	.	CASSSGTRLETQYF
.	TRBV29-1	TRBJ1-1	.	CSVSPLRGVAEAFF
.	TRBV28	TRBJ1-2	.	CASSFQGENYGYTF
.	TRBV5-6	TRBJ2-1	.	CASSNTGGYNEQFF
.	TRBV5-1	TRBJ2-5	.	CASSPWTIETQYF
.	TRBV12-5	TRBJ1-2	.	CASGSDVNYGYTF
TRBD2	TRBV7-8	TRBJ2-3	few	CASSSFRLAVRADTQYF